This paragraph reports one T cell receptor (beta chain). Its antigen remains unidentified. The source of the sample is a study of shared clonotypes between healthy human individuals. Overall study: The donor pool was made up of two women and three men aged 18 to 49.

The germline CDR1 and CDR2 sequences are KGHSH and LQKENI. With V trimmed by 3 bases and J by 5 bases, 17 bases remained unmatched. CDR3 size: 19 residues. The authors' processing: Owing to the provision of junction-only sequences devoid of quality scores by immunoSEQ, filtering differed. Produced via immunoSEQ multiplex PCR; TCRdb's table is partial and in-frame only. Clone size and the V and J calls come from that table; the DNA yielded D and trimming. Here the sample spans under 1,100,000 clones, about 70% being singletons. Study findings and constraints: A reduction in generation probabilities was seen for non-shared clonotypes relative to those shared by all four donors. Rarefaction exposed incomplete sorted-subset sequencing despite large depth.

Sequencing was carried out using memory CD4+ T cells sorted from blood. Subset in this sample: CD45RA-negative fraction. The gene calls are TRBV18 and TRBJ2-1, with TRBD2 identical over 9 bases. The receptor comes from a man between 18 and 29 years old in good health. The CDR3 DNA follows: TGTGCCAGCTCACCCGGGGTGAATGTTGGCGGGAGGGCCGACAATGAGCAGTTCTTC. As protein: CASSPGVNVGGRADNEQFF.